Shown below are 27 T cell receptor beta chains from a single sample sequenced in a study of blood T cell repertoires in COVID-19. Here immunoSEQ multiplex PCR was the method, and the copy in TCRdb shows in-frame clones only, minus some. The data hold 150,000 to 200,000 clones, with more than 75% observed a single time. Specimen: peripheral blood. These receptors were collected from a man in his 70s with acute or convalescent COVID-19.

The chain carries TRBV5-1 and TRBJ1-2; D gene ambiguous. Germline CDR1 reads SGHRS; CDR2 reads YFSETQ. V lost 0 bases, J lost 5 bases, and 11 bases lay in between. The CDR3 is 14 amino acids. CDR3 loop: CASSLEVARYGYTF. The CDR3 DNA reads TGCGCCAGCAGCTTGGAGGTCGCCAGGTATGGCTACACCTTC. Full variable domain (outside the CDR3, taken from reference TRBV5-1 and TRBJ1-2): KAGVTQTPRYLIKTRGQQVTLSCSPISGHRSVSWYQQTPGQGLQFLFEYFSETQRNKGNFPGRFSGRQFSNSRSEMNVSTLELGDSALYLCASSLEVARYGYTFGSGTRLTVV.

The V and J genes are TRBV19 and TRBJ1-2, with D perhaps TRBD1 (6 bases). Germline CDR1 is LNHDA and CDR2 is SQIVND (reference sequence). The CDR3 length is 14 residues. The V end was cut by 6 bases, the J end by 4 bases, with 15 bases between. CDR3 protein: CASSGRGAGYGYTF. The CDR3, as DNA: TGTGCCAGTAGCGGACGGGGGGCTGGCTATGGCTACACCTTC.

This chain joins TRBV15 and TRBJ2-5, with 13 bases matching TRBD2. In germline, CDR1 is LNHNV, CDR2 YYDKDF (reference sequence). The CDR3 runs to 16 residues. V shed 5 bases, J shed 1 base, and the junction held 4 bases outside the gene matches. CDR3 loop: CATSPGTSGIQETQYF. CDR3 nucleotide sequence: TGTGCCACCAGCCCCGGGACTAGCGGGATCCAAGAGACCCAGTACTTC.

Points on this clone: The junction differs from germline at one of its ends, possibly a read error. The J gene is TRBJ2-2, the V gene TRBV7-7; TRBD2 matches at 10 bases. CDR1 is SSHAT and CDR2 is FNYEAQ in the germline V gene (reference sequence). CDR3 length: 16 residues. Here the CDR3 DNA reads TGTGCTAGCAGCCCCGAACTAGCGGGAAAGAGCGGGGAGCTGTTTTTT. Protein: CASSPELAGKSGELFF.

This clone has a single count. V and J are TRBV12-3 or TRBV12-4 and TRBJ2-7, with unresolved D. V lost 6 bases to trimming and J lost 6 bases, with 15 bases between them. This CDR3 is 13 amino acids long. The DNA for the CDR3 is TGTGCCAGCAGCCTTGCTGGAGTGCGCGAGCAGTACTTC. Residues: CASSLAGVREQYF.

The chain couples TRBV7-2 to TRBJ1-2, with D hard to call. Germline V gene sequence: CDR1 SGHTA, CDR2 FQGNSA. This CDR3 is built from 13 residues. V lost 2 bases, J lost 2 bases, and 6 bases lay in between. The CDR3 region is CASSLQINYGYTF. For the CDR3, the DNA is TGTGCCAGCAGCTTACAGATAAACTATGGCTACACCTTC.

V and J are TRBV6-6 and TRBJ1-1; D gene unclear. The CDR3 is 15 residues long. Trimming took 8 bases from V and 0 from J, leaving 16 bases between them. Germline V CDR1 and CDR2: MNHNY, SVGAGI (reference sequence). This CDR3 is CASGGRMNMNTEAFF. CDR3 DNA sequence: TGTGCCAGCGGAGGACGGATGAACATGAACACTGAAGCTTTCTTT.

The CDR3 coding sequence is TGTGCCAGCAGCACGGGACAGGGAACCTACGAGCAGTACTTC. Its translation is CASSTGQGTYEQYF. The gene calls are TRBV5-8 and TRBJ2-7; 9 positions agree with TRBD1. Unmatched junction bases numbered 4, after V lost 4 bases and J lost 2 bases. Germline assignment: CDR1 SGHTS and CDR2 YDEGEE. CDR3 length: 14 amino acids. Using reference TRBV5-8 and TRBJ2-7 for the parts outside the CDR3, the full variable domain is EAGVTQSPTHLIKTRGQQATLRCSPISGHTSVYWYQQALGLGLQFLLWYDEGEERNRGNFPPRFSGRQFPNYSSELNVNALELEDSALYLCASSTGQGTYEQYFGPGTRLTVT.

The chain joins TRBV28 to TRBJ2-2; weak D call: TRBD1 (6 bases). This CDR3 region has 15 residues. Looked up from germline, CDR1 is MDHEN and CDR2 is SYDVKM. V was cut by 1 base and J by 7 bases, with 13 bases left in between. In nucleotides, the CDR3 is TGTGCCAGCAGTTTATACAGGGAAGGTGTCGGGGAGCTGTTTTTT. Its translation is CASSLYREGVGELFF.

The CDR3 DNA is TGTGCCAGCAGCTTTAGGGGGTCCTTTCTCGGGGCCAACGTCCTGACTTTC. Residues: CASSFRGSFLGANVLTF. The rearrangement links TRBV7-8 to TRBJ2-6, with D perhaps TRBD1 (6 bases). Germline lookup yields CDR1 SGHVS and CDR2 FQNEAQ. This CDR3 comprises 17 residues. Deletions cut 3 bases from V and 4 bases from J, with 16 bases between.

This sequence joins TRBV18 and TRBJ2-1; 10 nucleotides agree with TRBD2. This CDR3 comprises 16 residues. V was clipped by 2 bases and J by 9 bases; unmatched bases: 10. Per the germline V gene, CDR1 is KGHSH and CDR2 is LQKENI. The chain's CDR3 is CASSPSGLAGVSEQFF. As DNA, the CDR3 is TGTGCCAGCTCACCATCCGGCCTAGCGGGAGTCAGTGAGCAGTTCTTC.

This chain uses TRBV9 with TRBJ1-1; 8 bases are a match to TRBD1. The CDR3 extends over 15 amino acids. Germline V CDR1 and CDR2: SGDLS, YYNGEE. V shed 4 bases, J shed 0 bases, and the junction held 5 bases outside the gene matches. In DNA form, the CDR3 reads TGTGCCAGCAGCCCCCAACAGGGGGTGAACACTGAAGCTTTCTTT. Translating it yields CASSPQQGVNTEAFF.

The genes are TRBV10-3 and TRBJ2-7, with D maybe TRBD1 (6 bases). The CDR3 has 16 residues. Between the trimmed V and J ends, which lost 6 bases and 4 bases, there was a span of 22 bases. Germline V gene data show CDR1 as ENHRY and CDR2 as SYGVKD. The CDR3 reads CAIRPVATGEIYEQYF. In DNA form, the CDR3 reads TGTGCCATCAGACCCGTTGCGACAGGCGAAATATACGAGCAGTACTTC.

The chain is built from TRBV6-1 and TRBJ1-1; possible D gene TRBD1, 5 bases. V was trimmed by 2 bases and J by 5 bases, leaving 12 bases between them. Germline CDR1 is MNHNS and CDR2 is SASEGT. CDR3 length: 14 amino acids. The CDR3 spells CASSENQGQTEAFF. The CDR3 DNA reads as TGTGCCAGCAGTGAAAACCAGGGCCAAACTGAAGCTTTCTTT.

Only one count was recorded for this clone. The V and J genes are TRBV27 and TRBJ2-7; D unresolved. V was clipped by 6 bases and J by 3 bases, with 12 bases between them. In germline, CDR1 is MNHEY, CDR2 SMNVEV (reference sequence). This CDR3 is 13 amino acids long. The CDR3 DNA follows: TGTGCCAGCAGGTCACTCAAGAACTACGAGCAGTACTTC. This encodes CASRSLKNYEQYF.

This chain joins TRBV5-1 and TRBJ1-1; D is uncertain. The CDR3 consists of 14 residues. The germline CDR1 and CDR2 sequences are SGHRS and YFSETQ. V lost 3 bases and J 5 bases, leaving 14 bases between the germline ends. The CDR3 DNA reads TGCGCCAGCAGCTCTGGCCGCGGGTGGACTGAAGCTTTCTTT. Protein: CASSSGRGWTEAFF.

V gene TRBV5-6 combines with J gene TRBJ1-3, with 8 bases lining up with TRBD1. This CDR3 is 15 amino acids long. Germline CDR1 and CDR2: SGHDT and YYEEEE. Trimming at V came to 3 bases and at J to 5 bases, leaving 7 bases not matched to a gene. CDR3 sequence (DNA): TGTGCCAGCAGCTCCAGACAGGGGAAGCGAAACACCATATATTTT. This translates into CASSSRQGKRNTIYF.

The chain links TRBV5-1 to TRBJ2-7; 8 bases fit TRBD1. CDR1 SGHRS and CDR2 YFSETQ come from the germline V gene. This CDR3 comprises 14 residues. V dropped 0 bases and J dropped 5; count of bases not matched to a gene: 4. The CDR3, as DNA: TGCGCCAGCAGCTTGGTGGGGACAGGCAACGAGCAGTACTTC. Translation gives CASSLVGTGNEQYF.

V gene TRBV6-2 or TRBV6-3 combines with J gene TRBJ1-2; D gene uncertain. V dropped 5 bases and J dropped 2 bases, with 9 bases sitting between them. Germline assignment: CDR1 MNHEY and CDR2 SVGEGT. This CDR3 region has 13 residues. The chain's CDR3 is CASSLQTNYGYTF. The CDR3 DNA is TGTGCCAGCAGTCTACAGACAAACTATGGCTACACCTTC.

This clone has a handful of counts. The rearrangement links TRBV3-1 (or the pseudogene TRBV3-2) to TRBJ1-3; 7 bases match TRBD1. After removal of 0 bases from V and 3 bases from J, the junction contained 5 bases not matched to a gene. Germline V gene data show CDR1 as LGHDT and CDR2 as YNNKEL (reference sequence). There are 16 residues in the CDR3. CDR3 sequence: CASSQDYRQGGNTIYF. In DNA form, the CDR3 reads TGTGCCAGCAGCCAAGATTATCGACAGGGTGGAAACACCATATATTTT.

The chain links TRBV4-2 to TRBJ2-1; 13 nucleotides align to TRBD2. The J segment lost 6 bases and the V segment lost 2 bases, leaving 1 base of the junction unmatched. The CDR3 is made up of 15 amino acids. Germline V gene lookup returns CDR1 LGHNA and CDR2 YNFKEQ. The CDR3 bases are TGTGCCAGCAGCCAAACTAGCGGGGGGGTCAATGAGCAGTTCTTC. Translating gives CASSQTSGGVNEQFF.

This chain joins TRBV30 and TRBJ1-1; 7 nucleotides line up with TRBD1. The V gene end was trimmed by 1 base and the J gene end by 3 bases; junction bases not matched to a gene: 5. The length of the CDR3 is 14 residues. Germline V gene sequence: CDR1 GTSNPN, CDR2 SVGIG (reference sequence). CDR3 coding DNA: TGTGCCTGGAGTGGACAGGGCTTGGACACTGAAGCTTTCTTT. Protein: CAWSGQGLDTEAFF. The whole variable domain, remainder taken from reference TRBV30 and TRBJ1-1, is SQTIHQWPATLVQPVGSPLSLECTVEGTSNPNLYWYRQAAGRGLQLLFYSVGIGQISSEVPQNLSASRPQDRQFILSSKKLLLSDSGFYLCAWSGQGLDTEAFFGQGTRLTVV.

The chain has TRBV9 and TRBJ2-1; no clear D. The length of the CDR3 is 15 residues. CDR1 and CDR2 (germline): SGDLS, YYNGEE. The V and J ends lost 0 bases and 0 bases respectively, with 7 bases between them. The CDR3, as DNA: TGTGCCAGCAGCGTAGGAGGCCCCTCCTACAATGAGCAGTTCTTC. It specifies CASSVGGPSYNEQFF.

This clone was seen once. The chain is built from TRBV5-4 and TRBJ2-3; D perhaps matches TRBD2 (5 bases). Between the trimmed V and J ends, which lost 4 bases and 4 bases, there was a span of 10 bases. CDR1 and CDR2 from the germline V gene are SGHNT and YYREEE (reference sequence). The CDR3 runs to 13 residues. CDR3: CASSLHSADTQYF. CDR3 nucleotides: TGTGCCAGCAGCCTACATAGCGCAGATACGCAGTATTTT. Supplemented by reference TRBV5-4 and TRBJ2-3, the full variable domain reads ETGVTQSPTHLIKTRGQQVTLRCSSQSGHNTVSWYQQALGQGPQFIFQYYREEENGRGNFPPRFSGLQFPNYSSELNVNALELDDSALYLCASSLHSADTQYFGPGTRLTVL.

CDR3 nucleotides: TGTGCCAGCAACCTCTTCGGGAGCTCCTACGAGCAGTACTTC. This codes for CASNLFGSSYEQYF. J is TRBJ2-7 and V is TRBV28; TRBD2 might be the D (6 bases). Trimming removed 7 bases from V and 0 bases from J, with 13 bases in between. CDR3 size: 14 residues. The germline V gene has CDR1 MDHEN and CDR2 SYDVKM.

The J gene is TRBJ1-3, the V gene TRBV19, with a possible D match to TRBD1 (5 bases). Germline V gene data show CDR1 as LNHDA and CDR2 as SQIVND (reference sequence). Trimming took 7 bases from V and 2 from J, leaving 18 bases between them. The CDR3 has 16 residues. The CDR3 DNA reads as TGTGCCAGTACAAGCCAGGGCCCCGATCCTGGAAACACCATATATTTT. It yields the protein CASTSQGPDPGNTIYF.

The chain carries TRBV29-1 and TRBJ1-2; D perhaps matches TRBD1 (6 bases). With 0 bases removed from V and 3 bases from J, the gap between germline ends came to 14 bases. CDR1 and CDR2 from the germline V gene are SQVTM and ANQGSEA. The CDR3 extends over 15 amino acids. As DNA, the CDR3 is TGCAGCGTTGAAGAGCCAGGGGCCCCCGACTATGGCTACACCTTC. Translation: CSVEEPGAPDYGYTF.